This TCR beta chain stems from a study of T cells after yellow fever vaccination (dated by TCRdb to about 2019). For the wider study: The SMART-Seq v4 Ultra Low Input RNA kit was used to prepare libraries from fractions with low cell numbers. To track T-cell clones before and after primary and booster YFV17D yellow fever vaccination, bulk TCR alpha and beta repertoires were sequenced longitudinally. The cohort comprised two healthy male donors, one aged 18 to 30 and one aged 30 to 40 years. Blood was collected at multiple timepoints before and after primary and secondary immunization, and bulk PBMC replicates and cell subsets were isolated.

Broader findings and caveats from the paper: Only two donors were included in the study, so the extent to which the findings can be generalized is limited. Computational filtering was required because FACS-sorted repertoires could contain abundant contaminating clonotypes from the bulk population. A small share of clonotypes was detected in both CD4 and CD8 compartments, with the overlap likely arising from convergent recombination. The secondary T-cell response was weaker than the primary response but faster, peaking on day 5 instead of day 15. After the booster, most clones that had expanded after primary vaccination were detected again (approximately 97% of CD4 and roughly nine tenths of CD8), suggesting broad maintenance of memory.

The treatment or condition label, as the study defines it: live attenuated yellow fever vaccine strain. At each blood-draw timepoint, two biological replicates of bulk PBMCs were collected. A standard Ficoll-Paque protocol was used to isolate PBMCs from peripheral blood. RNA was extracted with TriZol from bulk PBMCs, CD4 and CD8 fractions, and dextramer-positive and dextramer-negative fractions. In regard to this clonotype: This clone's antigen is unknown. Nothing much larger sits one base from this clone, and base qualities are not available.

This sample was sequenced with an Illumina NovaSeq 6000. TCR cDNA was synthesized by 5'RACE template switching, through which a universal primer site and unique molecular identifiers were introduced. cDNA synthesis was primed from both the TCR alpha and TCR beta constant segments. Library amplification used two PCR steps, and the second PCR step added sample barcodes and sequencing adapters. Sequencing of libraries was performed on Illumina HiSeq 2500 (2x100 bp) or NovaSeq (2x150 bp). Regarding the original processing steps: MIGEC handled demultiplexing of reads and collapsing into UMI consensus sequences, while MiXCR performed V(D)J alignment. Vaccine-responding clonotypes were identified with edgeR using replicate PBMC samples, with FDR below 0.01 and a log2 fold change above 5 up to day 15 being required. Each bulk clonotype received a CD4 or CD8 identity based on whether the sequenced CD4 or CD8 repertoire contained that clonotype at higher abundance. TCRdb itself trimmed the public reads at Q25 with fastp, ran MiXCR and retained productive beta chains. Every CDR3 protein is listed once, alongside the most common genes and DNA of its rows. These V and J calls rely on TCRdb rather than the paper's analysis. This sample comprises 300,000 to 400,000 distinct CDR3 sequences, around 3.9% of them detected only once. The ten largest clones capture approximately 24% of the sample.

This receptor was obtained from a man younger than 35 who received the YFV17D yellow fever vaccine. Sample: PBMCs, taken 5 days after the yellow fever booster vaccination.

Here the CDR3 is given as CSVEEGQRGTEAFF. The DNA reads as follows: TGCAGCGTTGAAGAAGGACAGAGGGGCACTGAAGCTTTCTTT. The chain employs TRBV29-1 and TRBJ1-1; the D gene is perhaps TRBD1, on 6 matching bases. There are 14 amino acids in the CDR3, from cysteine to phenylalanine inclusive. Only the CDR3 portion is preserved as DNA: 42 bases, with reading frame beginning at the first base. Reading the germline V gene gives CDR1 SQVTM and CDR2 ANQGSEA. Trimming takes 0 bases from V and 4 bases from J, and the germline ends sit 12 bases apart.